This entry features one T cell receptor (beta chain) sequence. Its antigen is as yet unknown. The data originate from a study of siplizumab effects on memory and regulatory T cells. Points from the study as a whole: Unstimulated subsets were the mapping target of only a minor fraction of alloreactive clones. The diversity of naive T cells seemed greater than that of memory cells, and their alloresponse contribution seemed major.

The CDR3 sequence is 15 residues long. Germline V gene data show CDR1 as LNHDA and CDR2 as SQIVND (reference sequence). V dropped 4 bases and J dropped 0 bases, with 12 bases sitting between them. Profiling relied on immunoSEQ multiplex PCR, and the TCRdb table lists in-frame clones only, not all of them. The sample records tens of thousands of clones, nearly 98% being singletons. Input material: naive CD8+ T cells sorted from blood. The chain joins TRBV19 to TRBJ1-2, with D perhaps TRBD1 (5 bases). The receptor was derived from a human donor in good health. The CDR3 region has the DNA TGTGCCAGTAGTACTACAGGTCTAGCTAACTATGGCTACACCTTC. As protein: CASSTTGLANYGYTF.